This TCR beta chain was captured by sequencing in a study of blood T cell repertoires in COVID-19 (dated by TCRdb to about 2020). Context from the whole study: The collaborator samples originated in the United States, Italy and Spain and spanned the acute and convalescent phases of COVID-19. Samples came from the ongoing ImmuneRACE study (first 160 participants) plus 1,254 subjects from 6 global collaborators. The repertoires were released in a freely available public database meant as a resource for research on the immune response to SARS-CoV-2. The material from the prospective study consisted of cDNA or gDNA derived from T cells, B-cell-depleted T cells, or PBMCs. Where available, HLA class I and class II types were taken from metadata supplied by the sample provider and were not determined by assay-based typing. The dataset comprised deeply sampled blood TCRbeta repertoires from subjects exposed to, actively infected with, or recovered from COVID-19. A de-identified subject ID, COVID-19 status, age in years and sex were almost always included in the sample metadata. Here is what the overall study found, with its caveats: Clinical and demographic metadata were provided uncurated, with the amount varying by source and participant.

TCRbeta CDR3 regions were amplified from genomic DNA by means of the immunoSEQ Assay, a bias-controlled multiplex PCR. In the original analysis: Within the assay, amplification of reference gene primers was used to estimate how many nucleated cells each sample contained. To quantify the absolute abundance of each unique TCRbeta CDR3 rearrangement, sequence reads were collapsed and filtered. For each sample, productive Simpson clonality was calculated by taking the square root of Simpson's diversity index across productive rearrangements. TCRdb retrieved this table from immuneACCESS and kept in-frame rearrangements only. Not all clones are present; in checked studies, unresolved V genes account for under half, and no reason is known for the remainder. D and trimming come from the DNA, and the V and J calls and clone size come from that table. The sample table contains approximately 260,000 clones; only one count was recorded for roughly nine tenths of them. Of the sample, roughly 4.8% falls within the top ten clones.

Another Seattle source contributed samples from volunteer blood donors who had recovered from COVID-19. The collaborating institutions used their own protocols to collect whole blood in K2EDTA tubes. For TCRbeta analysis, collaborators shipped samples as frozen whole blood, isolated PBMCs, or DNA extracted from either of those sample types. This clone is a singleton in its sample. The antigen it recognizes is unknown. Base qualities were left out, and no much larger clone turns up one base away. The sequencing sample was made of peripheral blood. This TCR was sampled from a middle-aged woman who had recovered from COVID-19.

The CDR3 protein: CSAARNTEAFF. The sequenced DNA is TGCAGCGCCGCCAGGAACACTGAAGCTTTCTTT. The rearrangement combines TRBV29-1 with TRBJ1-1; the D gene remains uncertain. V is cut by 7 bases and J by 1 base, and the space between the germline ends is 7 bases. Based on the germline V gene, the CDR1 and CDR2 sequences are SQVTM and ANQGSEA. The CDR3 spans 11 residues, from the cysteine through the phenylalanine. This entry keeps only the CDR3 DNA: 33 bases, framed from base 1. The full variable domain, with segments outside the CDR3 supplied by the reference TRBV29-1 and TRBJ1-1 proteins, appears as SAVISQKPSRDICQRGTSLTIQCQVDSQVTMMFWYRQQPGQSLTLIATANQGSEATYESGFVIDKFPISRPNLTFSTLTVSNMSPEDSSIYLCSAARNTEAFFGQGTRLTVV.